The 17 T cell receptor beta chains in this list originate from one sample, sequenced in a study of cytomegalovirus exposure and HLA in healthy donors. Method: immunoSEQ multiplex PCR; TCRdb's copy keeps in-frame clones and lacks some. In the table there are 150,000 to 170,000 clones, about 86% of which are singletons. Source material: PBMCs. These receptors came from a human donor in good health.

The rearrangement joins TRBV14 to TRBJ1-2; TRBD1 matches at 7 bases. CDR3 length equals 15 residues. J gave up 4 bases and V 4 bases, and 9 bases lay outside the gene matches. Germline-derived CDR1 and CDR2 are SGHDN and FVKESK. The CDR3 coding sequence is TGTGCCAGCAGCCCGAGGGGGCAACGAGGCTATGGCTACACCTTC. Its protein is CASSPRGQRGYGYTF.

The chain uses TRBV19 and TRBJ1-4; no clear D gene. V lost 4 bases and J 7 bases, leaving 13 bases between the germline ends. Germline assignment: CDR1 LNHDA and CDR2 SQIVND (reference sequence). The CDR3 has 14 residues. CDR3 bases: TGTGCCAGTAGTACCACAAGCGCGGTTGAAAAACTGTTTTTT. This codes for CASSTTSAVEKLFF.

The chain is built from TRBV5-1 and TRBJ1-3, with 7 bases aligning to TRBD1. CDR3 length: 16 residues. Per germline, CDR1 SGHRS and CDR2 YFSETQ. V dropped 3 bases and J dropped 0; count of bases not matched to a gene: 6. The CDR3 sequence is CASSSEDRRSGNTIYF. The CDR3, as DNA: TGCGCCAGCAGCTCAGAGGACAGGCGCTCTGGAAACACCATATATTTT.

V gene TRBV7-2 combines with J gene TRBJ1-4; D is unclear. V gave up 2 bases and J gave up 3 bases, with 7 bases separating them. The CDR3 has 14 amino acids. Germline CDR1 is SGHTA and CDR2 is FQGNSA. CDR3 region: CASSLRGSNEKLFF. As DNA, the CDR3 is TGTGCCAGCAGCTTAAGAGGGTCTAATGAAAAACTGTTTTTT.

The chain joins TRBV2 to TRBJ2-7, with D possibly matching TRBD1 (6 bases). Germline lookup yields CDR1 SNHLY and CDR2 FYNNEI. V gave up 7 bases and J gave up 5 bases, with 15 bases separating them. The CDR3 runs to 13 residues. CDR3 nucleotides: TGTGCCAGCAACTACAGGGTATCTAACGAGCAGTACTTC. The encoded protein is CASNYRVSNEQYF.

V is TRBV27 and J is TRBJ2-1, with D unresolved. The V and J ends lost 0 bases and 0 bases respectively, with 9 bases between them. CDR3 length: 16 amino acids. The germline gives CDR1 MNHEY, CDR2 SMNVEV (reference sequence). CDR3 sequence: CASSLSSAVSYNEQFF. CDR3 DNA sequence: TGTGCCAGCAGTTTATCGTCGGCGGTCTCCTACAATGAGCAGTTCTTC.

The CDR3 coding sequence is TGTGCCAGCAGCACCTCGACAGTTGAAGCTTTCTTT. Protein sequence: CASSTSTVEAFF. The V call is TRBV7-8, the J call TRBJ1-1, with D possibly being TRBD1 (5 bases). V lost 5 bases, J lost 7 bases, and 11 bases lay in between. The CDR3 totals 12 residues. From germline, CDR1 is SGHVS and CDR2 FQNEAQ.

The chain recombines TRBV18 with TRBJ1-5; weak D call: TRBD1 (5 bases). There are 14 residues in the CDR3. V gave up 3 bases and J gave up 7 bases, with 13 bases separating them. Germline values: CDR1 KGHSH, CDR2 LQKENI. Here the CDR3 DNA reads TGTGCCAGCTCACCGACAGCCGGAGGGCAGCCCCAGCATTTT. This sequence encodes CASSPTAGGQPQHF.

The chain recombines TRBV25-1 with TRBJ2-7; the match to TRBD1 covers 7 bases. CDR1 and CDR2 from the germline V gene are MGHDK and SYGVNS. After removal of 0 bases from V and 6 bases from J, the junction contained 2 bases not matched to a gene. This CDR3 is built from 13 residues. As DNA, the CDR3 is TGTGCCAGCAGTGAATATGCAGGGGGCGAGCAGTACTTC. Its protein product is CASSEYAGGEQYF.

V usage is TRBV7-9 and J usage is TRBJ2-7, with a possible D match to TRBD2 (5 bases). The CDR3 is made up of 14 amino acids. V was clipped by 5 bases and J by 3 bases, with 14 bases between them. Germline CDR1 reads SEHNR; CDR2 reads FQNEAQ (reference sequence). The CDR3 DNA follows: TGTGCCAGCAGCCTACCCGTCACTAGCTACGAGCAGTACTTC. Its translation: CASSLPVTSYEQYF.

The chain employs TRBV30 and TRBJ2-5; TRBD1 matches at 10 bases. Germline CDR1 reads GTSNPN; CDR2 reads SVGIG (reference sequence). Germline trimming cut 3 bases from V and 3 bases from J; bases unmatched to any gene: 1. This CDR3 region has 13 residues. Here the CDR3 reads CAWRGTGEETQYF. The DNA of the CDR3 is TGTGCCTGGAGGGGGACAGGGGAAGAGACCCAGTACTTC.

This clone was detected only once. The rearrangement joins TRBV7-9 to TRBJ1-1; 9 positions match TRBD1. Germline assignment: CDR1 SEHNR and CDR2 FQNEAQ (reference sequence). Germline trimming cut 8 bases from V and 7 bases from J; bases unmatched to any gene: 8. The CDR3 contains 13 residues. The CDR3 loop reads CASGIPGQGEAFF. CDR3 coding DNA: TGTGCCAGCGGCATACCGGGACAGGGTGAAGCTTTCTTT.

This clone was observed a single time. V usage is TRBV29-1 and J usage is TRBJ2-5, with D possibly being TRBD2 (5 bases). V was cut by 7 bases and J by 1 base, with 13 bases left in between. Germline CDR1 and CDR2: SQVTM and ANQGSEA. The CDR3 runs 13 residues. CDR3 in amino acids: CSATRTAQETQYF. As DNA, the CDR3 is TGCAGCGCCACCCGGACTGCCCAAGAGACCCAGTACTTC.

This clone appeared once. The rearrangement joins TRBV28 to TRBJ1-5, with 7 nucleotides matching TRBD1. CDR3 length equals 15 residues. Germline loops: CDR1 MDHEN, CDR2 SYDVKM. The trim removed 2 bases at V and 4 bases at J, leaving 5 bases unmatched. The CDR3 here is CASSLRDRSNQPQHF. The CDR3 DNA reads TGTGCCAGCAGTTTAAGGGACAGATCAAATCAGCCCCAGCATTTT.

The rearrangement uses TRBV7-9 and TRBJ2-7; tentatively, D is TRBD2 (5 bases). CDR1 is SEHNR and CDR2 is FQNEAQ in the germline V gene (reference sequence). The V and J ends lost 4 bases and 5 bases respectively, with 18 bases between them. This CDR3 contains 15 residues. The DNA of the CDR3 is TGTGCCAGCAGCTCCCTCGGGCCTTGGACTGACGAGCAGTACTTC. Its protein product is CASSSLGPWTDEQYF.

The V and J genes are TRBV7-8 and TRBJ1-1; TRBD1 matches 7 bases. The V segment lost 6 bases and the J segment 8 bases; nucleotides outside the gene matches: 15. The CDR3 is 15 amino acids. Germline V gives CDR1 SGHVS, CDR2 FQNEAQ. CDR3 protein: CASSYTGVGLTEAFF. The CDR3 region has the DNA TGTGCCAGCAGTTATACAGGGGTAGGTTTGACAGAAGCTTTCTTT.

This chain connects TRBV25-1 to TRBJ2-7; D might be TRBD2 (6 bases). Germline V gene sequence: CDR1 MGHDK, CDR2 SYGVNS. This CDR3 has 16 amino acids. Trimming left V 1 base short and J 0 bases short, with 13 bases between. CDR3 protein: CASSEWPRGNSYEQYF. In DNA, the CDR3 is TGTGCCAGCAGTGAATGGCCGCGGGGAAACTCCTACGAGCAGTACTTC.